The 15 T cell receptor beta chains in this list originate from one sample, sequenced in a study of blood T cell repertoires in COVID-19 (TCRdb year 2020). The method was the immunoSEQ multiplex PCR assay. TCRdb took this table from immuneACCESS and kept in-frame rearrangements with V and J called. Such tables lack part of the clones; where checked against another copy, unresolved V genes explain under half of the gap, and the rest is unexplained. Within this sample are 85,000 to 90,000 clones, with 80% to 90% of them counted one time only. Around 5% of the sample is in the top ten clones. Sequenced sample: peripheral blood. The receptor set was obtained from a woman of 80 years or more with active COVID-19.

The chain uses TRBV11-2 and TRBJ1-5; TRBD1 is a possible D gene (6 bases). The CDR3 has 14 amino acids. V dropped 11 bases and J dropped 2 bases, with 16 bases sitting between them. Germline V gene lookup returns CDR1 SGHAT and CDR2 FQNNGV. The CDR3 DNA reads as TGTGCCCCCAGGGGCCAAGTCGGCAATCAGCCCCAGCATTTT. Translating gives CAPRGQVGNQPQHF.

The chain links TRBV28 to TRBJ1-2; TRBD1 is a possible D gene (6 bases). The CDR3 runs 14 residues. The germline gives CDR1 MDHEN, CDR2 SYDVKM. Trimming cost V 6 bases and J 4 bases, with 15 bases left between them. The CDR3 loop is CASRLFRGSYGYTF. The CDR3 bases are TGTGCCAGCAGGCTCTTTAGGGGGAGCTATGGCTACACCTTC.

J is TRBJ2-3 and V is TRBV2; tentatively, D is TRBD1 (5 bases). Germline-derived CDR1 and CDR2 are SNHLY and FYNNEI. The V end lost 10 bases, the J end lost 2 bases, and 16 bases lay between the germline ends. The CDR3 is 14 amino acids. The CDR3: CATETDTATDTQYF. DNA of the CDR3: TGTGCCACCGAGACGGACACCGCCACAGATACGCAGTATTTT.

CDR3 sequence: CASSLDAGGETQYF. The CDR3 bases are TGCGCCAGCAGCTTGGATGCGGGGGGGGAGACCCAGTACTTC. The rearrangement links TRBV5-1 to TRBJ2-5, with 9 bases lining up with TRBD2. The J segment lost 5 bases and the V segment lost 0 bases, leaving 2 bases of the junction unmatched. The V gene's germline CDR1 is SGHRS and CDR2 YFSETQ. The CDR3 covers 14 residues. Complete variable domain (other parts from reference TRBV5-1 and TRBJ2-5): KAGVTQTPRYLIKTRGQQVTLSCSPISGHRSVSWYQQTPGQGLQFLFEYFSETQRNKGNFPGRFSGRQFSNSRSEMNVSTLELGDSALYLCASSLDAGGETQYFGPGTRLLVL.

This sequence joins TRBV29-1 and TRBJ2-1, with 9 positions matching TRBD2. Germline assignment: CDR1 SQVTM and CDR2 ANQGSEA. This CDR3 comprises 13 residues. With 4 bases clipped from V and 7 bases from J, the junction kept 5 bases outside the gene matches. CDR3 region: CSVGGRAGNEQFF. CDR3 in DNA: TGCAGCGTTGGCGGGAGGGCCGGGAATGAGCAGTTCTTC.

This clone was seen a handful of times. This chain joins TRBV3-1 (or the pseudogene TRBV3-2) and TRBJ2-5; TRBD2 matches at 7 bases. CDR3 length: 16 residues. Trimming removed 4 bases from V and 0 bases from J; junction bases left unmatched: 8. Germline loops: CDR1 LGHDT, CDR2 YNNKEL (reference sequence). CDR3 region: CASSPRLAAYQETQYF. In DNA, the CDR3 is TGTGCCAGCAGCCCGCGGCTAGCGGCCTACCAAGAGACCCAGTACTTC.

The chain has TRBV18 and TRBJ2-7, with 11 bases lining up with TRBD1. Trimming removed 0 bases from V and 3 bases from J; junction bases left unmatched: 1. The CDR3 totals 15 residues. CDR1 and CDR2 (germline): KGHSH, LQKENI. The chain's CDR3 is CASSPPGTGGYEQYF. CDR3 coding DNA: TGTGCCAGCTCACCACCCGGGACAGGGGGCTACGAGCAGTACTTC.

This chain links TRBV3-1 (or the pseudogene TRBV3-2) with TRBJ2-2, with TRBD2 identical over 11 bases. V trimming: 6 bases; J trimming: 3 bases; junction bases outside the gene matches: 9. The CDR3 runs 17 residues. Germline V lookup: CDR1 LGHDT, CDR2 YNNKEL (reference sequence). DNA for the CDR3: TGTGCCAGCAGAAAACCTAGCGGGAGGTCCCACACCGGGGAGCTGTTTTTT. Protein: CASRKPSGRSHTGELFF.

This sequence joins TRBV7-2 and TRBJ2-3; 16 bases align to TRBD2. The CDR3 runs 18 residues. CDR1 and CDR2 from the germline V gene are SGHTA and FQGNSA. The V gene end was trimmed by 5 bases and the J gene end by 4 bases; junction bases not matched to a gene: 9. The chain's CDR3 is CASSLDTGTSGRADTQYF. The CDR3 DNA is TGTGCCAGCAGCCTAGATACCGGGACTAGCGGGAGGGCAGATACGCAGTATTTT.

J is TRBJ2-7 and V is TRBV7-9, with 7 nucleotides matching TRBD1. Germline trimming cut 4 bases from V and 0 bases from J; bases unmatched to any gene: 6. The germline V gene has CDR1 SEHNR and CDR2 FQNEAQ (reference sequence). This CDR3 has 15 residues. CDR3 coding DNA: TGTGCCAGCAGCTCCACAGGGGACATCTCCTACGAGCAGTACTTC. It codes for CASSSTGDISYEQYF.

The chain employs TRBV4-2 and TRBJ2-2; TRBD2 matches 13 bases. The junction had 9 bases not matched to a gene; V was cut back by 4 bases and J by 4 bases. Germline CDR1 LGHNA, CDR2 YNFKEQ. The CDR3 is 18 residues long. CDR3 region: CASSRTSGRIRSTGELFF. The CDR3 DNA sequence: TGTGCCAGCAGCCGGACTAGCGGGAGAATCCGGTCCACCGGGGAGCTGTTTTTT.

The rearrangement links TRBV3-1 (or the pseudogene TRBV3-2) to TRBJ2-5; 9 nucleotides match TRBD2. The CDR3 contains 16 residues. The junction had 8 bases not matched to a gene; V was cut back by 0 bases and J by 6 bases. Germline values: CDR1 LGHDT, CDR2 YNNKEL (reference sequence). The chain's CDR3 is CASSQESSGRVKTQYF. The CDR3, as DNA: TGTGCCAGCAGCCAAGAGAGTAGCGGGAGAGTGAAGACCCAGTACTTC.

J is TRBJ2-3 and V is TRBV28, with 10 bases lining up with TRBD2. Germline-derived CDR1 and CDR2 are MDHEN and SYDVKM. CDR3 length: 16 amino acids. Losses at the gene ends were 5 bases for V and 4 bases for J; bases not matched to a gene: 9. This chain's CDR3 is CASSPTTSGIADTQYF. The CDR3 nucleotides read TGTGCCAGCAGTCCTACCACTAGCGGGATAGCAGATACGCAGTATTTT.

The chain carries TRBV13 and TRBJ2-3; 11 positions match TRBD1. CDR1 and CDR2 (germline): PRHDT, FYEKMQ (reference sequence). The CDR3 is 16 residues long. The J segment lost 5 bases and the V segment lost 2 bases, leaving 6 bases of the junction unmatched. The CDR3 spells CASSLTGTGGGDTQYF. The CDR3 DNA reads as TGTGCCAGCAGCTTAACCGGGACAGGGGGGGGAGATACGCAGTATTTT.

The chain is built from TRBV4-1 and TRBJ2-1; D may be TRBD2 (5 bases). V was clipped by 4 bases and J by 8 bases, with 9 bases between them. The CDR3 totals 12 residues. Germline V CDR1 and CDR2: MGHRA, YSYEKL. The chain's CDR3 is CASSPGLDEQFF. CDR3 DNA: TGCGCCAGCAGCCCTGGACTCGATGAGCAGTTCTTC.